This entry describes one TCR beta chain. The target antigen is unknown. The V gene end was trimmed by 6 bases and the J gene end by 6 bases; junction bases not matched to a gene: 14. Germline-derived CDR1 and CDR2 are MNHEY and SMNVEV (reference sequence). The CDR3 spans 15 residues. The table came from immunoSEQ multiplex PCR; TCRdb's copy has only in-frame clones and leaves some out. The table lists around 2.5 million clones, over 85% of them singletons. This sample was taken from a study of shared clonotypes between healthy human individuals. General study results and limits: Across a handful of donors, naive CD4 shared roughly 5%, naive CD8 3.5% to 4%, memory CD4 2% to 2.5%, memory CD8 more than 0.35%.

Subsets obtained from CD4+ cells comprised CD45RA+ naive and CD45RA-negative memory cells. The rearrangement joins TRBV27 to TRBJ2-7; 7 bases align to TRBD2. The sequenced sample was naive CD4+ T cells from PBMCs. The subset was: CD45RA+ positively selected. The receptor's source is a man between 18 and 29 years old in good health. Some clones in this sample may be carry-over from other donors' samples. CDR3 in amino acids: CASSSNPSGFGEQYF. CDR3 in DNA: TGTGCCAGCAGCTCAAACCCTAGCGGATTCGGCGAGCAGTACTTC.